This TCR beta chain originates from a study of cytomegalovirus exposure and HLA in healthy donors (dated by TCRdb to about 2017). In the study overall: An earlier analysis of 587 of the donors reported 276 Gb of sequence data and some 110 million unique TCR beta sequences obtained from about 170 million T cells. Typing coverage varied by locus: about 629-630 donors for A, B, C, DRB1 and DQB1; approximately 500 for DQA1; around 610 for DPA1; around 450 for DPB1. Alongside the repertoire data, information on donor age, sex, ethnicity and CMV serostatus was compiled. Besides the first cohort of approximately 670 subjects, a separate validation cohort made up of some 110 different subjects was used. Around 320 gigabases of sequencing data and approximately 93 million unique TCR sequences were included in an early release covering roughly 600 HLA-typed donors. A few DR-DQ haplotypes were treated as single units for association and clustering because of strong linkage in the cohort. The study aimed to test whether cataloging public T cell receptors could reveal signatures of past pathogen exposure. Genome-wide SNP genotypes for about three fifths of the roughly 670 donors were used in a later genetic analysis, which treated that subset as a discovery cohort. Among roughly 400 genotyped donors of the cohort, an average of roughly 230,000 unique TCR beta nucleotide sequences was sequenced per donor, of which 15% to 20% were non-productive. Rather than drawing on any new phenotypic data, the later analysis identified candidate immune exposures from TCR beta sequences and the way those sequences occurred across donors. Using immunosequencing, the study profiled T cell repertoires from about 610 subjects and related those repertoires to cytomegalovirus serostatus. Every repertoire in the discovery cohort had been generated on one and the same sequencing platform. Of the approximately 400 genotyped donors, around 81% fell in the genetic ancestry cluster associated with self-reported Caucasian donors. Both class I and class II loci were covered by HLA typing, at four-digit resolution. An earlier analysis of nearly 600 of the donors applied high-throughput TCR beta sequencing to assess whether each TCR beta V gene segment acted as functional or pseudogenic. To predict cytomegalovirus infection status, the study combined high-throughput TCR immunosequencing, statistical association of individual TCRs with disease status, and machine learning. To study patterns of TCR occurrence, a later analysis re-analyzed previously published TCR beta repertoires from several hundred donors and added high-resolution HLA genotyping.

A remark on this clone: The antigen it recognizes is unknown. Base qualities are not recorded, but no much larger clone differs from it by a single base.

Beyond this particular receptor, the publication reports: The only immune exposure information available for the cohort was CMV serostatus. A later analysis found that TCR association rates varied across HLA loci, with DRB1 alleles showing the most associated TCRs and HLA-C alleles the fewest. A cluster of highly shared sequence variants was judged likely to be a technical artifact of the sequencing pipeline. Broadly in line with IMGT annotations, most TCR beta V segments showed up in productive rearrangements about 87% or about 30% of the time in an earlier analysis of approximately 640 of the donors. A later analysis found that HLA-associated TCR beta chains were more clonally expanded and had lower generation probabilities than equally common non-associated chains. While some public TCRs were present in many individuals, most TCR sequences turned up only very rarely across donors. Because HLA typing was unavailable for some donors at each locus, only the typed subset was used in association tests. V-gene and J-gene trimming of TCR beta chains was associated with a missense DCLRE1C variant in a later genetic analysis, and the association was replicated in an independent cohort. The study gave a list of more than 150 TCR beta chains associated with cytomegalovirus. In a later analysis, most CMV-associated TCR beta chains were found to appear HLA-restricted, with HLA associations seemingly driven largely by CMV exposure. Correlated functional status among segregating V segments might reflect linkage disequilibrium, but an unknown experimental factor could not be ruled out. The cohort was sequenced for TCR beta chains only, and without alpha or paired-chain data the features that could be detected were limited. In a later genetic analysis, fewer N-insertions in productive TCRs were reported among donors in an Asian-associated ancestry cluster than the approximately 670-donor mean. Because the 87-base-pair reads could not distinguish some IMGT-functional V segments, including TRBV6-2 and TRBV6-3, those segments were excluded. Sequencing depth was assumed to be roughly uniform across donors in the presence/absence analyses, though that assumption may not hold. When HLA alleles, especially DR and DQ, strongly co-occurred, TCR associations were difficult to assign to individual alleles. A further reported finding was that TCR beta sequences accurately predicted the HLA-A and HLA-B alleles for most subjects in the first cohort. In vitro tests confirmed that a few of the cytomegalovirus-associated TCR beta chains recognize cytomegalovirus antigens. Because counts were too low, approximately 15 rarely observed V segments, including chromosome 9 orphons, were excluded from the earlier analysis of fewer than 650 of the donors. A later analysis associated 15,000 or so TCR beta sequences with specific HLA alleles at a false discovery rate of 0.05. Several of the top co-occurrence clusters appeared to be linked to parvovirus B19, influenza, CMV and Epstein-Barr virus, according to a later analysis. In both the original and validation cohorts, the classifier was reported to diagnose cytomegalovirus status with high specificity and sensitivity. The authors suggested that the approach could potentially be extended to other disease states and immunological phenotypes.

CDR1 and CDR2, looked up from the germline V gene (reference sequence), are SEHNR and FQNEAQ. Reading from cysteine to phenylalanine, the CDR3 counts 13 amino acids. Only the CDR3 region is kept as DNA, spanning 39 bases read in frame from base 1. Trimming costs V 6 bases and J 9 bases, and their ends lie 17 bases apart. Library preparation used the immunoSEQ multiplex PCR assay. For the multiplex PCR, a mixture combining 60 forward primers for TCR Vbeta segments and 13 reverse primers for TCR Jbeta segments was used. The CDR3 region of rearranged TCR beta genes was amplified from genomic DNA by a multiplex PCR assay. The amplified TCR beta libraries were sequenced on the Illumina HiSeq System as 87-base-pair reads. The authors processed their data as follows. A later analysis tallied 70 million to 100 million unique TCR beta chains across the approximately 670 repertoires, and some 10 million of those chains were shared by two or more donors. Raw reads were error-corrected and collapsed into unique sequences by a nearest-neighbor algorithm in which closely related sequences were merged to remove PCR and sequencing errors. Alignment of CDR3 sequences to IMGT reference sequences was used to assign V, D and J gene segments. For a sequence to be retained, at least a six-nucleotide match to both a V gene segment and a J gene segment was required. Rearrangements were classified as productive when the CDR3 lacked stop codons and remained in frame with V and J, and all other rearrangements were classified as non-productive. CDR3 was defined according to IMGT convention as the region running from the second conserved V-encoded cysteine to the conserved J-encoded phenylalanine. In an earlier analysis of approximately 590 of the donors, sequences lacking an unambiguous match to a single V gene segment were excluded. In an earlier analysis of more than 500 of the donors, a V segment was called functional when productive rearrangements were above 56.7%, and segregating when the standard deviation between donors exceeded 5%. A statistical classification framework was built for diagnosing cytomegalovirus status from the catalog of TCR beta chain sequences. A later analysis assigned V and J genes by comparing TCR nucleotide sequences with IMGT/GENE-DB human TR gene sequences. A later analysis assigned CDR3 sequences and most-parsimonious VDJ recombination scenarios with the TCRdist pipeline. In a later analysis, every TCR beta chain was defined by the combination of its CDR3 amino acid sequence and its V-gene family, and reads without a unique V-gene family were dropped. In a later analysis, a few hundred highly shared, low-generation-probability nucleotide sequences were removed to address suspected cross-contamination and a sequencing artifact. In a later analysis, a clonal expansion index for each public chain was calculated from normalized within-repertoire ranks of inferred template counts. A later analysis computed generation probabilities with a VDJ recombination model fitted to out-of-frame rearrangements, and checked the results against IGoR. A later analysis scored TCR-TCR, TCR-HLA and TCR-CMV co-occurrence with hypergeometric tests, applying a repertoire-size bias correction to TCR pairs. A later analysis estimated false discovery rates by permuting HLA or CMV assignments 20 times. In a later analysis, co-occurring TCRs were grouped with DBSCAN, and TCRdist sequence similarity was added when clustering was performed within HLA-allele-positive subsets. Repertoires with fewer than 30,000 or more than 120,000 public chains were left out of co-occurrence clustering, as were roughly five repertoires with anomalous nucleotide sharing. As stored in TCRdb, this immuneACCESS dataset retains in-frame rearrangements with V and J assigned. A fraction of the clones does not appear; measured against another copy, unresolved V genes explain less than half of the discrepancy, and the remainder lacks a known reason. V, J and clone size reflect that table, while D and trimming were determined from the DNA. The sample profile shows 200,000 to 250,000 clones; about 81% of them were found once. The ten largest clones represent 2.7% of the sample.

The cohort comprised under 700 healthy bone marrow donors. At the time of sampling, all cohort members were nominally healthy, though unrecorded immune exposures were likely present. The donor tested CMV seronegative, placing the donor among the roughly 340 seronegative members of the cohort. A peripheral blood sample was provided by each donor, and peripheral blood mononuclear cells were used for TCR beta sequencing. The Qiagen DNeasy Blood Extraction Kit was used to extract genomic DNA from the blood cell samples. The receptor was isolated from a woman aged 40 to 55 in good health and CMV-seronegative. The sequence is built from TRBV7-9 and TRBJ1-1; the best D guess is TRBD1, with 5 bases matching. The specimen sequenced was PBMCs. The DNA sequence is as follows: TGTGCCAGCAGTCCCAGCGGGGCATTGAAAGCTTTCTTT. Its amino acids are CASSPSGALKAFF.